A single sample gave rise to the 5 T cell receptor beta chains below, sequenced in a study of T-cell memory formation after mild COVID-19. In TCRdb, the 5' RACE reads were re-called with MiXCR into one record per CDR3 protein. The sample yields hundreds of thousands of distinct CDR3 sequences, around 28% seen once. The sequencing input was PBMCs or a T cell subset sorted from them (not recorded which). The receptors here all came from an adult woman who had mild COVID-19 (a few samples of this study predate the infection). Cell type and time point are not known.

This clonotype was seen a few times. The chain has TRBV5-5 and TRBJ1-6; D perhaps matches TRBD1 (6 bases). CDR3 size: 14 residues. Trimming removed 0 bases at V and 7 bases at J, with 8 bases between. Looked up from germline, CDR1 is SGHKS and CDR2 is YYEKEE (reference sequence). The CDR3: CASSLGTDNSPLHF. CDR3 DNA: TGTGCCAGCAGCTTGGGGACAGACAATTCACCCCTCCACTTT.

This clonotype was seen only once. CDR3 residues: CASRAVGAYNEQFF. CDR3 DNA sequence: TGTGCCAGCAGGGCGGTTGGAGCGTACAATGAGCAGTTCTTC. The chain carries TRBV12-3 or TRBV12-4 and TRBJ2-1; no firm D call. This CDR3 is 14 amino acids long. V was clipped by 6 bases and J by 4 bases, with 13 bases between them.

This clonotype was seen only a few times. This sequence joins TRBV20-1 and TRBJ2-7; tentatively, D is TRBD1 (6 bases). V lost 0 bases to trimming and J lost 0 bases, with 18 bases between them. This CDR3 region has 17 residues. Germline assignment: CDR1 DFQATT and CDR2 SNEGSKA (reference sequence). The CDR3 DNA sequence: TGCAGTGCTAGAGACACCCAGGGGCAGGCCTTCTCCTACGAGCAGTACTTC. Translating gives CSARDTQGQAFSYEQYF.

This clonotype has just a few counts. As DNA, the CDR3 is TGTGCCAGCAGCTTAGACCTAGCGGGGGGCCACCAAGAGACCCAGTACTTC. It yields the protein CASSLDLAGGHQETQYF. The V gene is TRBV11-2, the J gene TRBJ2-5, with 11 bases aligning to TRBD2. The CDR3 covers 17 residues. V lost 0 bases, J lost 0 bases, and 3 bases stayed unmatched. CDR1 SGHAT and CDR2 FQNNGV come from the germline V gene.

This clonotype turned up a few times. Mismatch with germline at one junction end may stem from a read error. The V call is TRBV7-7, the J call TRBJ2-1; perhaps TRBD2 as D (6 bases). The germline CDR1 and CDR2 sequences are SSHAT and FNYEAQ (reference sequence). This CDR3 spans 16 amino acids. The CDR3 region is CASSPLGGPAGNEQFF. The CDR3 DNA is TGTGCTAGCAGCCCCCTCGGGGGACCGGCAGGCAATGAGCAGTTCTTC.